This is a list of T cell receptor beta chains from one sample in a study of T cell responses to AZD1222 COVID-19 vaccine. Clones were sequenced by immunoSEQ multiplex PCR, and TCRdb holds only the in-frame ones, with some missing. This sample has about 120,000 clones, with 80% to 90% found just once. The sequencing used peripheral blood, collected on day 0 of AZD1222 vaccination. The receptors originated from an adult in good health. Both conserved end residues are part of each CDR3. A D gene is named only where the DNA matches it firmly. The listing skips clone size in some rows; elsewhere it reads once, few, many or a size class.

CDR3nt: TGTGCCAGCAGGTCGTGGACAGTTCCCTATAGCAATCAGCCCCAGCATTTT
CDR3aa: CASRSWTVPYSNQPQHF
abundance: NA
j_gene: TRBJ1-5
d_gene: NA
v_gene: TRBV28

CDR3nt: TGTGCCAGCAGTGATCGTCAGCAGCTCTCCTACGAGCAGTACTTC
CDR3aa: CASSDRQQLSYEQYF
abundance: NA
j_gene: TRBJ2-7
d_gene: NA
v_gene: TRBV2

CDR3nt: TGCGCCAGCAGCCAAGATTCGCGGGATCCCGGGGAGCTGTTTTTT
CDR3aa: CASSQDSRDPGELFF
abundance: once
j_gene: TRBJ2-2
d_gene: NA
v_gene: TRBV4-1

CDR3nt: TGTGCCAGCAGCTTATCCCAGGGGCTCGACGAGCAGTACTTC
CDR3aa: CASSLSQGLDEQYF
abundance: once
j_gene: TRBJ2-7
d_gene: NA
v_gene: TRBV7-2

CDR3nt: TGTGCCAGCTCACTCCAGAGAGCTCGACCTGAAGCTTTCTTT
CDR3aa: CASSLQRARPEAFF
abundance: NA
j_gene: TRBJ1-1
d_gene: NA
v_gene: TRBV18

CDR3nt: TGTGCCAGCAGAGAATGGGGCTCTGGAAACACCATATATTTT
CDR3aa: CASREWGSGNTIYF
abundance: NA
j_gene: TRBJ1-3
d_gene: NA
v_gene: TRBV2

CDR3nt: TGCGCCAGCAGCTTGGTAGGGACTAGCGGGGGATGGAGTGAGCAGTTCTTC
CDR3aa: CASSLVGTSGGWSEQFF
abundance: NA
j_gene: TRBJ2-1
d_gene: TRBD2
v_gene: TRBV5-1

CDR3nt: TGTGCCAGCAGCCAGGGGACAGGCCCTGCCACTGAAGCTTTCTTT
CDR3aa: CASSQGTGPATEAFF
abundance: few
j_gene: TRBJ1-1
d_gene: TRBD1
v_gene: TRBV3-1/TRBV3-2

CDR3nt: TGCGCCAGCAGCCTACAGGGGGCTAAGGAAAAACTGTTTTTT
CDR3aa: CASSLQGAKEKLFF
abundance: NA
j_gene: TRBJ1-4
d_gene: TRBD1
v_gene: TRBV4-1

CDR3nt: TGTGCCAGCAGCTTAGGGGGAGGCCCTTGGGGCGAGCAGTACTTC
CDR3aa: CASSLGGGPWGEQYF
abundance: once
j_gene: TRBJ2-7
d_gene: NA
v_gene: TRBV7-8

CDR3nt: TGTGCCAGCAGTTGGACAGGGGGAAATCAGCCCCAGCATTTT
CDR3aa: CASSWTGGNQPQHF
abundance: NA
j_gene: TRBJ1-5
d_gene: TRBD1
v_gene: TRBV27

CDR3nt: TGTGCCAGCAGTTCTCCCCGAGGTGGGGTCGGCTACACCTTC
CDR3aa: CASSSPRGGVGYTF
abundance: once
j_gene: TRBJ1-2
d_gene: NA
v_gene: TRBV6-5

CDR3nt: TGTGCCAGCAGCATACTAGCGGGGGCGGGGAATGAGCAGTTCTTC
CDR3aa: CASSILAGAGNEQFF
abundance: few
j_gene: TRBJ2-1
d_gene: TRBD2
v_gene: TRBV5-6